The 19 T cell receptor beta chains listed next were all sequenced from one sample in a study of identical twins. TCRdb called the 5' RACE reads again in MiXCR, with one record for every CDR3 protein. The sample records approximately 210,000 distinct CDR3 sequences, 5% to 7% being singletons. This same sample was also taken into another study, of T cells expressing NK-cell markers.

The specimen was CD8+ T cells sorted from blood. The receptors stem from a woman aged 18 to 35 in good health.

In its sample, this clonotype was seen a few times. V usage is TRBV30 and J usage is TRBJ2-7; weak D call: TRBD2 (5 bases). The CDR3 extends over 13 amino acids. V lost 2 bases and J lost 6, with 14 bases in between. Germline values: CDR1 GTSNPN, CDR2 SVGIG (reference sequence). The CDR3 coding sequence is TGTGCCTGGAGTAGCTACGGAGGCGCCGAGCAGTACTTC. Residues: CAWSSYGGAEQYF. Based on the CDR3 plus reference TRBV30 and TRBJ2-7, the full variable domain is SQTIHQWPATLVQPVGSPLSLECTVEGTSNPNLYWYRQAAGRGLQLLFYSVGIGQISSEVPQNLSASRPQDRQFILSSKKLLLSDSGFYLCAWSSYGGAEQYFGPGTRLTVT.

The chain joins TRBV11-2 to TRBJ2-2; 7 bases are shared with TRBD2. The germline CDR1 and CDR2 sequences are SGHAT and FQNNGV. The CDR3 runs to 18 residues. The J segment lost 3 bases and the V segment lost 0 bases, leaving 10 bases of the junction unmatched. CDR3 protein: CASSLEWDYRTYTGELFF. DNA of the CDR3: TGTGCCAGCAGCTTAGAGTGGGACTACCGAACCTACACCGGGGAGCTGTTTTTT.

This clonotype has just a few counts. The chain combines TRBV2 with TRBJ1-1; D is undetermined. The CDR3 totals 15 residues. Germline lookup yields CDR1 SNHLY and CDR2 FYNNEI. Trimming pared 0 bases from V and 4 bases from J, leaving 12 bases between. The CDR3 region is CASSEAPVSSTEAFF. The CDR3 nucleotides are TGTGCCAGCAGTGAAGCACCGGTGTCTAGCACTGAAGCTTTCTTT.

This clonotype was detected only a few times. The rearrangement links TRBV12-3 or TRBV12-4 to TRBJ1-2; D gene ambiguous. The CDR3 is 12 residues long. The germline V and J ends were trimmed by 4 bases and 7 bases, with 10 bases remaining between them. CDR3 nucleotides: TGTGCCAGCAGTTCCCCCATGAGTGGCTACACCTTC. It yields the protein CASSSPMSGYTF.

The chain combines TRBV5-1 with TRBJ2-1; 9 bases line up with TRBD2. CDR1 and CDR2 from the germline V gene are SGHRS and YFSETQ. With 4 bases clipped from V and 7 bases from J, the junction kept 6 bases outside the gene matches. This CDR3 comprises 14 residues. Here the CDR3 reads CASSGAGGRNEQFF. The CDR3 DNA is TGCGCCAGCAGCGGAGCGGGAGGCCGGAATGAGCAGTTCTTC.

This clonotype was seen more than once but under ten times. Here the CDR3 DNA reads TGTGCCAGCAGCTTCACCGGGACAGGGGGCTACGAGCAGTACTTC. Translated: CASSFTGTGGYEQYF. The chain is built from TRBV9 and TRBJ2-7; 11 nucleotides line up with TRBD1. This CDR3 has 15 residues. Looked up from germline, CDR1 is SGDLS and CDR2 is YYNGEE. Germline trimming cut 4 bases from V and 3 bases from J; bases unmatched to any gene: 6. The complete variable domain, with remaining parts taken from reference TRBV9 and TRBJ2-7, reads DSGVTQTPKHLITATGQRVTLRCSPRSGDLSVYWYQQSLDQGLQFLIQYYNGEERAKGNILERFSAQQFPDLHSELNLSSLELGDSALYFCASSFTGTGGYEQYFGPGTRLTVT.

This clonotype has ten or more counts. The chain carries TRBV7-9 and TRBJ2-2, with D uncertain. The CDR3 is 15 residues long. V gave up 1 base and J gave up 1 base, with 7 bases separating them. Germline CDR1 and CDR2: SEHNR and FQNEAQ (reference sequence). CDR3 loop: CASSLVLENTGELFF. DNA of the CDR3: TGTGCCAGCAGCTTAGTTCTTGAGAACACCGGGGAGCTGTTTTTT.

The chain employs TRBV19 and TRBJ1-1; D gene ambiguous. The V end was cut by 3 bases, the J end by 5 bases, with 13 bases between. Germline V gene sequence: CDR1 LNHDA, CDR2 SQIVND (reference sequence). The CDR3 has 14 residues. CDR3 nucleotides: TGTGCCAGTAGTATCGCCGGGAGTAGGACTGAAGCTTTCTTT. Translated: CASSIAGSRTEAFF.

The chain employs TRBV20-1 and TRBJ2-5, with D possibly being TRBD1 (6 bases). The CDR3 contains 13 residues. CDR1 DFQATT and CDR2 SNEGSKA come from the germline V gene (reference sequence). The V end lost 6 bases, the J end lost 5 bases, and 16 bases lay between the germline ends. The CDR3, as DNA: TGCAGTGCCACCCGGCCGAGGGGGGAGACCCAGTACTTC. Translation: CSATRPRGETQYF.

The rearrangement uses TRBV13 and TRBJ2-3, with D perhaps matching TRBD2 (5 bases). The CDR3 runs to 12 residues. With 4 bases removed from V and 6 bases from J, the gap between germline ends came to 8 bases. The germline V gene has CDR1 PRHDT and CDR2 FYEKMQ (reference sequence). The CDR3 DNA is TGTGCCAGCAGCTCTGCGGGTGATACGCAGTATTTT. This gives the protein CASSSAGDTQYF.

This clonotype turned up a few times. This chain's CDR3 is CASSPERGDSDTQYF. The CDR3 DNA follows: TGTGCCAGCAGCCCCGAGCGGGGGGATTCAGATACGCAGTATTTT. The V and J genes are TRBV7-6 and TRBJ2-3; TRBD2 matches 9 bases. Germline V gene lookup returns CDR1 SGHVS and CDR2 FNYEAQ. The CDR3 runs to 15 residues. V lost 5 bases, J lost 4 bases, and 7 bases stayed unmatched.

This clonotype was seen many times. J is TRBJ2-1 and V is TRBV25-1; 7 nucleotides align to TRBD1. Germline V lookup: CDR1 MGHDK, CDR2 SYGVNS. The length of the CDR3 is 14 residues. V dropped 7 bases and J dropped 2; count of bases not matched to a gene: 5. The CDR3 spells CASTLQGTYNEQFF. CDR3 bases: TGTGCCAGCACTTTACAGGGGACCTACAATGAGCAGTTCTTC.

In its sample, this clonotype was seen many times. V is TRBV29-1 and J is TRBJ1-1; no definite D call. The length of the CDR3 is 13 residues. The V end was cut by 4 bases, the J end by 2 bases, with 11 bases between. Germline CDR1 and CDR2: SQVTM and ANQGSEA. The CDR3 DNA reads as TGCAGCGTTGTCATTAAGGGAAACACTGAAGCTTTCTTT. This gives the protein CSVVIKGNTEAFF.

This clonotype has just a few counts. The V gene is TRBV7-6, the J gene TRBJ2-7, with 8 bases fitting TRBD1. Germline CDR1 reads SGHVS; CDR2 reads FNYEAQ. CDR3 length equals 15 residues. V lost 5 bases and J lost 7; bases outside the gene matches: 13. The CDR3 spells CASSPGTGSLGEQYF. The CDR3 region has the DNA TGTGCCAGCAGCCCCGGGACAGGTTCGTTGGGAGAGCAGTACTTC.

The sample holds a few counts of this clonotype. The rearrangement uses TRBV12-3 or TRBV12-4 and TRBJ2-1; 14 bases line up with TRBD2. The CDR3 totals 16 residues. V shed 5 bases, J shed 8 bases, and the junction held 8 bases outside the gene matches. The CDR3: CASSGETSGGAYEQFF. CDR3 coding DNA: TGTGCCAGCAGTGGCGAGACTAGCGGGGGGGCTTATGAGCAGTTCTTC.

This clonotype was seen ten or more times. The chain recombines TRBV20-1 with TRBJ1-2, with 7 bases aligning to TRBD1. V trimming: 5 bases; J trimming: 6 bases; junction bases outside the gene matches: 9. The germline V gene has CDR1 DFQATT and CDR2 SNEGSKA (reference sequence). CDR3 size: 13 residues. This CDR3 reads CSAPVTGPDGYTF. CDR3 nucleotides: TGCAGTGCTCCGGTGACAGGGCCGGATGGCTACACCTTC.

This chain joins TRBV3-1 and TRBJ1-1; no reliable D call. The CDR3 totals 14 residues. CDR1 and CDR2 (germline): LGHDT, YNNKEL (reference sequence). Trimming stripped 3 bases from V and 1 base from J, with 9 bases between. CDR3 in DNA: TGTGCCAGCAGCCACAAGTCGGGGAACACTGAAGCTTTCTTT. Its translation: CASSHKSGNTEAFF. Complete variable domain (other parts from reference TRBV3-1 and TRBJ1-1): DTAVSQTPKYLVTQMGNDKSIKCEQNLGHDTMYWYKQDSKKFLKIMFSYNNKELIINETVPNRFSPKSPDKAHLNLHINSLELGDSAVYFCASSHKSGNTEAFFGQGTRLTVV.

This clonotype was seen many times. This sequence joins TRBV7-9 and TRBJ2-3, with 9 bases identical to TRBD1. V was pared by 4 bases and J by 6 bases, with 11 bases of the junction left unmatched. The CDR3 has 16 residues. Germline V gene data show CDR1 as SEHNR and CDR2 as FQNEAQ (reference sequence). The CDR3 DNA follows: TGTGCCAGCAGCTCCTTCACAGGGGGCTTAGGGGATACGCAGTATTTT. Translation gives CASSSFTGGLGDTQYF.

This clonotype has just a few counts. In DNA form, the CDR3 reads TGTGCCAGCAGTCCAGACCCCTCGGAGACTAACACCGGGGAGCTGTTTTTT. Residues: CASSPDPSETNTGELFF. The J gene is TRBJ2-2, the V gene TRBV27; D not resolved. V lost 5 bases to trimming and J lost 2 bases, with 18 bases between them. Germline V gene lookup returns CDR1 MNHEY and CDR2 SMNVEV (reference sequence). The CDR3 is 17 amino acids.